Listed here are 27 T cell receptor beta chains from one sample, sequenced in a study of cytomegalovirus exposure and HLA in healthy donors. Primers for the PCR totalled 60 Vbeta and 13 Jbeta. The assay was immunoSEQ multiplex PCR, and TCRdb's table has in-frame clones only and misses some. Seen in this sample are over 100,000 clones; the ten most common clones hold 6.8%. Source material: PBMCs. These TCRs come from a man aged 40-49 years in good health and CMV-seropositive.

This chain uses TRBV28 with TRBJ2-7; the D gene is possibly TRBD1 (5 bases). The germline V gene encodes CDR1 MDHEN and CDR2 SYDVKM. V lost 3 bases, J lost 2 bases, and 11 bases lay in between. This CDR3 has 14 amino acids. The CDR3 DNA sequence: TGTGCCAGCAGTTTTTTGACAGCGACCTACGAGCAGTACTTC. The encoded protein is CASSFLTATYEQYF.

The J gene is TRBJ2-5, the V gene TRBV5-5, with 11 bases that match TRBD2. The CDR3 covers 14 residues. CDR1 is SGHKS and CDR2 is YYEKEE in the germline V gene (reference sequence). Germline trimming cut 3 bases from V and 3 bases from J; bases unmatched to any gene: 1. The CDR3 spells CASSSGLAEETQYF. The CDR3 bases are TGTGCCAGCAGCTCGGGACTAGCGGAAGAGACCCAGTACTTC.

In regard to this clone: Within the sample, other DNA sequences also encode this same CDR3. The chain is built from TRBV4-1 and TRBJ1-3; D gene uncertain. The V end was cut by 1 base, the J end by 0 bases, with 10 bases between. The CDR3 consists of 16 residues. The V gene's germline CDR1 is MGHRA and CDR2 YSYEKL. CDR3: CASSQGAGGSGNTIYF. The DNA of the CDR3 is TGCGCCAGCAGCCAAGGGGCAGGAGGCTCTGGAAACACCATATATTTT.

Comments on this clone: The junction shows a germline mismatch at one end, possibly a read error. This chain links TRBV7-7 with TRBJ1-3, with no clear D. Germline V gives CDR1 SSHAT, CDR2 FNYEAQ (reference sequence). This CDR3 is built from 15 residues. This CDR3 is CASSLVQISGNTIYF. DNA for the CDR3: TGTGCTAGCAGCTTAGTACAGATCTCTGGAAACACCATATATTTT.

The genes are TRBV7-3 and TRBJ1-1; no definite D call. Germline assignment: CDR1 SGHTA and CDR2 FQGTGA. The V gene lost 1 base and the J gene lost 0 bases, with 9 bases spanning the gap. This CDR3 contains 15 residues. The CDR3: CASSLMARLNTEAFF. The CDR3 DNA reads as TGTGCCAGCAGCTTAATGGCCAGATTGAACACTGAAGCTTTCTTT.

This chain joins TRBV7-9 and TRBJ2-3, with 7 bases lining up with TRBD2. This CDR3 spans 14 amino acids. Trimming cost V 2 bases and J 6 bases; bases outside gene matches: 5. Germline lookup yields CDR1 SEHNR and CDR2 FQNEAQ (reference sequence). Here the CDR3 DNA reads TGTGCCAGCAGCTTACAGGGTAGCGGGGATACGCAGTATTTT. Translating gives CASSLQGSGDTQYF.

The chain employs TRBV13 and TRBJ2-7; weak D call: TRBD2 (6 bases). Germline CDR1 is PRHDT and CDR2 is FYEKMQ (reference sequence). V was clipped by 1 base and J by 6 bases, with 10 bases between them. This CDR3 is 13 amino acids long. The CDR3 DNA follows: TGTGCCAGCAGCTTAGTGAGGGGAGGCGAGCAGTACTTC. It codes for CASSLVRGGEQYF.

The chain has TRBV27 and TRBJ2-1; TRBD1 might be the D (5 bases). This CDR3 has 14 residues. V was pared by 3 bases and J by 5 bases, with 11 bases between. Germline V gene sequence: CDR1 MNHEY, CDR2 SMNVEV (reference sequence). The CDR3 loop is CASSLIEGDNEQFF. CDR3 nucleotide sequence: TGTGCCAGCAGTTTGATCGAAGGGGACAATGAGCAGTTCTTC.

This chain connects TRBV11-2 to TRBJ1-6; D is perhaps TRBD1 (6 bases). Trimming pared 7 bases from V and 9 bases from J, leaving 16 bases between. Germline CDR1 and CDR2: SGHAT and FQNNGV. The CDR3 extends over 14 amino acids. This CDR3 reads CASNPGQSASPLHF. CDR3 DNA: TGTGCCAGCAACCCGGGACAATCGGCTTCACCCCTCCACTTT.

V gene TRBV28 combines with J gene TRBJ2-7, with TRBD1 identical over 9 bases. This CDR3 spans 18 amino acids. The germline CDR1 and CDR2 sequences are MDHEN and SYDVKM. Trimming cost V 4 bases and J 1 base; bases outside gene matches: 14. Here the CDR3 DNA reads TGTGCCAGCAGTTCCTATGCAGGGACAGGGAGGGGTTCCTACGAGCAGTACTTC. Encoded protein: CASSSYAGTGRGSYEQYF.

The chain recombines TRBV11-3 with TRBJ1-2; tentatively, D is TRBD1 (5 bases). The CDR3 runs to 13 residues. With 6 bases removed from V and 4 bases from J, the gap between germline ends came to 12 bases. In germline, CDR1 is SGHNT, CDR2 YENEEA. CDR3 sequence: CASSDSGGYGYTF. CDR3 bases: TGTGCCAGCAGTGACTCGGGGGGCTATGGCTACACCTTC.

The chain employs TRBV19 and TRBJ2-7; 10 bases align to TRBD2. The CDR3 sequence is 16 residues long. Unmatched junction bases numbered 12, after V lost 4 bases and J lost 6 bases. CDR1 is LNHDA and CDR2 is SQIVND in the germline V gene (reference sequence). CDR3 loop: CASSTTSLAGAAEQYF. In DNA form, the CDR3 reads TGTGCCAGTAGTACTACCTCCCTAGCGGGAGCTGCCGAGCAGTACTTC. Drawing the rest from reference TRBV19 and TRBJ2-7, the complete variable domain is DGGITQSPKYLFRKEGQNVTLSCEQNLNHDAMYWYRQDPGQGLRLIYYSQIVNDFQKGDIAEGYSVSREKKESFPLTVTSAQKNPTAFYLCASSTTSLAGAAEQYFGPGTRLTVT.

The rearrangement joins TRBV5-1 to TRBJ2-1; TRBD2 matches 11 bases. This CDR3 has 15 residues. Germline CDR1 reads SGHRS; CDR2 reads YFSETQ. With 2 bases clipped from V and 9 bases from J, the junction kept 7 bases outside the gene matches. The DNA of the CDR3 is TGCGCCAGCAGCTTTATAGCGGGAGGGGTGGTTGAGCAGTTCTTC. Its translation is CASSFIAGGVVEQFF.

This sequence joins TRBV6-5 and TRBJ1-6; TRBD1 agrees at 7 bases. Germline V gene lookup returns CDR1 MNHEY and CDR2 SVGAGI. This CDR3 region has 14 residues. With V trimmed by 5 bases and J by 9 bases, 7 bases remained unmatched. In DNA form, the CDR3 reads TGTGCCAGCAGTCGGTGGGACAGTAGTTCACCCCTCCACTTT. This gives the protein CASSRWDSSSPLHF.

The chain joins TRBV6-5 to TRBJ2-1, with 10 nucleotides matching TRBD2. The germline V gene has CDR1 MNHEY and CDR2 SVGAGI. The junction had 6 bases not matched to a gene; V was cut back by 9 bases and J by 1 base. This CDR3 is 15 amino acids long. CDR3: CASQISGRSYNEQFF. DNA of the CDR3: TGTGCCAGTCAAATTAGCGGGAGGTCCTACAATGAGCAGTTCTTC.

The chain joins TRBV18 to TRBJ2-7; 8 nucleotides agree with TRBD1. V lost 1 base to trimming and J lost 0 bases; unmatched junction nucleotides: 2. The CDR3 is 15 amino acids. Germline V lookup: CDR1 KGHSH, CDR2 LQKENI. For the CDR3, the DNA is TGTGCCAGCTCACCACGACAGGGGTCCTCCTACGAGCAGTACTTC. It yields the protein CASSPRQGSSYEQYF. The full variable domain, in which reference TRBV18 and TRBJ2-7 provide the parts outside the CDR3, is NAGVMQNPRHLVRRRGQEARLRCSPMKGHSHVYWYRQLPEEGLKFMVYLQKENIIDESGMPKERFSAEFPKEGPSILRIQQVVRGDSAAYFCASSPRQGSSYEQYFGPGTRLTVT.

The J gene is TRBJ2-1, the V gene TRBV5-1, with 8 bases lining up with TRBD2. Germline trimming cut 4 bases from V and 6 bases from J; bases unmatched to any gene: 9. From germline, CDR1 is SGHRS and CDR2 YFSETQ. This CDR3 has 15 amino acids. The CDR3 region has the DNA TGCGCCAGCAGCCGGGACGGGACTAGGGGCAATGAGCAGTTCTTC. Its protein product is CASSRDGTRGNEQFF.

This sequence joins TRBV5-4 and TRBJ1-1; D remains unclear. V lost 4 bases and J 3 bases, leaving 16 bases between the germline ends. This CDR3 is built from 15 residues. From germline, CDR1 is SGHNT and CDR2 YYREEE (reference sequence). The CDR3: CASSVEPAKYTEAFF. The CDR3 DNA is TGTGCCAGCAGCGTAGAACCTGCGAAGTACACTGAAGCTTTCTTT. Looking up the rest from reference TRBV5-4 and TRBJ1-1 gives the full variable domain: ETGVTQSPTHLIKTRGQQVTLRCSSQSGHNTVSWYQQALGQGPQFIFQYYREEENGRGNFPPRFSGLQFPNYSSELNVNALELDDSALYLCASSVEPAKYTEAFFGQGTRLTVV.

CDR3 in amino acids: CATSSSGTRWFF. In nucleotides, the CDR3 is TGTGCCACCAGCAGCTCCGGGACTAGATGGTTCTTC. The chain recombines TRBV15 with TRBJ2-1; TRBD2 matches 8 bases. The CDR3 consists of 12 residues. V shed 3 bases and J 15 bases; nucleotides not matched to a gene: 7. Germline CDR1 is LNHNV and CDR2 is YYDKDF (reference sequence).

DNA for the CDR3: TGCGCCAGCAGTGAGTCGGGCGGGATGGCCGAGCAGTACTTC. This encodes CASSESGGMAEQYF. This chain uses TRBV10-2 with TRBJ2-7; weak D call: TRBD2 (6 bases). The V gene's germline CDR1 is WSHSY and CDR2 SAAADI. V gave up 0 bases and J gave up 6 bases, with 12 bases separating them. This CDR3 region has 14 residues.

The chain is built from TRBV9 and TRBJ1-2; TRBD1 aligns across 10 bases. Germline CDR1 and CDR2: SGDLS and YYNGEE. The CDR3 totals 15 residues. Trimming took 6 bases from V and 4 from J; bases not matched to a gene: 9. The CDR3 region has the DNA TGTGCCAGCACCCCCGGGACAGGGGCCCTCTATGGCTACACCTTC. Protein product: CASTPGTGALYGYTF.

The chain combines TRBV7-9 with TRBJ1-5, with 10 positions matching TRBD1. The germline V gene encodes CDR1 SEHNR and CDR2 FQNEAQ (reference sequence). V shed 5 bases and J 1 base; nucleotides not matched to a gene: 5. The CDR3 totals 16 residues. The CDR3 region has the DNA TGTGCCAGCAGCCCGACAGGGGGCCGAAGCAATCAGCCCCAGCATTTT. Protein: CASSPTGGRSNQPQHF.

The chain employs TRBV6-5 and TRBJ2-1, with D unclear. V was shortened by 4 bases and J by 4 bases, with 11 bases between the two germline ends. From germline, CDR1 is MNHEY and CDR2 SVGAGI. This CDR3 region has 14 residues. The CDR3 region is CASSFSLGYNEQFF. CDR3 nucleotides: TGTGCCAGCAGTTTCTCACTCGGGTACAATGAGCAGTTCTTC.

V is TRBV6-1 and J is TRBJ2-5, with a possible D match to TRBD2 (6 bases). The J call could be wrong; TRBJ2-7 is a better fit for the DNA end. Germline V gene sequence: CDR1 MNHNS, CDR2 SASEGT. This CDR3 region has 14 residues. The CDR3 here is CASRSIAVSYEQYF. The CDR3 bases are TGTGCCAGCAGGAGTATAGCGGTATCCTACGAGCAGTACTTC.

The chain uses TRBV9 and TRBJ2-7; TRBD2 agrees at 8 bases. Germline loops: CDR1 SGDLS, CDR2 YYNGEE. The CDR3 covers 14 residues. J lost 3 bases, V lost 0 bases, and 2 bases had no gene match. CDR3 residues: CASSVELADYEQYF. The CDR3 DNA reads TGTGCCAGCAGCGTAGAACTAGCGGACTACGAGCAGTACTTC.

CDR3: CASSIDGRPGVTTDTQYF. The CDR3 DNA sequence: TGTGCCAGTAGTATAGATGGGCGTCCGGGAGTGACGACAGATACGCAGTATTTT. The chain links TRBV19 to TRBJ2-3; possibly TRBD2 for D (6 bases). V was cut by 0 bases and J by 3 bases, with 19 bases left in between. CDR1 is LNHDA and CDR2 is SQIVND in the germline V gene (reference sequence). CDR3 length: 18 residues.

The CDR3: CASSWRGEGNYGYTF. DNA of the CDR3: TGTGCCAGCAGTTGGAGAGGGGAGGGCAACTATGGCTACACCTTC. The chain recombines TRBV13 with TRBJ1-2, with D possibly being TRBD1 (5 bases). The CDR3 is 15 amino acids. CDR1 is PRHDT, CDR2 FYEKMQ, per germline (reference sequence). V was pared by 6 bases and J by 2 bases, with 16 bases between.